This T cell receptor (beta chain) was identified during a study of shared clonotypes between healthy human individuals. Study overall: Donors were a couple of women and a few men aged 18 to 49.

Whole-study results and caveats: Memory subsets generally showed lower estimated richness than naive subsets.

Concerning this clone itself: What it binds is unknown.

Trimming pared 4 bases from V and 3 bases from J, leaving 13 bases between. The CDR3 is 14 amino acids. Germline V gene lookup returns CDR1 SQVTM and CDR2 ANQGSEA. Sequencing used immunoSEQ multiplex PCR; TCRdb keeps in-frame clones, though not all of them. The table has fewer than 2.5 million clones, under 95% seen once. Sequencing was done on a sample of naive CD4+ T cells from PBMCs. Described subset: CD45RA+ positively selected. The sequence was collected from a man between 18 and 29 years old in good health. Some clones in this sample may be carry-over from other donors' samples. This rearrangement joins TRBV29-1 to TRBJ2-4, with a weak D call TRBD2 (6 bases). The DNA of the CDR3 is TGCAGCGTTGGGGGACCGGGGGTCAAAAACATTCAGTACTTC. It specifies CSVGGPGVKNIQYF.